This T cell receptor (beta chain) is drawn from a study of T cell changes during pregnancy in multiple sclerosis. The CDR3 consists of 11 residues. V was cut by 6 bases and J by 4 bases, with 4 bases left in between. CDR1 SNHLY and CDR2 FYNNEI come from the germline V gene. Libraries were prepared by immunoSEQ multiplex PCR; TCRdb keeps only in-frame clonotypes and omits some of them. Of 35,000 or so clones listed, 93% are singletons. The specimen comprised CD4+ T cells from peripheral blood mononuclear cells, sampled in the first trimester of pregnancy. The TCR originated in a female donor with multiple sclerosis, enrolled in a pregnancy study. This chain uses TRBV2 with TRBJ2-1; D gene uncertain. The CDR3 spells CASSVYNEQFF. The CDR3 DNA reads as TGTGCCAGCAGCGTATACAATGAGCAGTTCTTC.